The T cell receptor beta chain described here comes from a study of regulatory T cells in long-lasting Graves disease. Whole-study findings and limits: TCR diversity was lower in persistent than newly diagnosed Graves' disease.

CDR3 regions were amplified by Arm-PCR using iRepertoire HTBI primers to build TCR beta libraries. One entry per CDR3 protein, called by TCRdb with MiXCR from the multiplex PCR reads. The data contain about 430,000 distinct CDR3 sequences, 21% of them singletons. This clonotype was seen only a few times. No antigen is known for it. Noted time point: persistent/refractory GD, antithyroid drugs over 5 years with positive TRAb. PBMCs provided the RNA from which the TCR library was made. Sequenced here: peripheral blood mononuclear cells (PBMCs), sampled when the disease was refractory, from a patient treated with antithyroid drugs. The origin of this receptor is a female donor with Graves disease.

The CDR3 region has the DNA TGTGCCAGCAGTTTGAGCAGGGTTTCGGGAAACACCATATATTTT. It translates to CASSLSRVSGNTIYF. V is TRBV6-2 or TRBV6-3 and J is TRBJ1-3; D may be TRBD1 (5 bases). The germline gives CDR1 MNHEY, CDR2 SVGEGT. The CDR3 consists of 15 residues. V lost 4 bases, J lost 4 bases, and 14 bases lay in between.